The following is a T cell receptor (beta chain) sequence with its context. Data came from immunoSEQ multiplex PCR; TCRdb stores just in-frame clones and leaves some out. The sample has roughly 57,000 clones; roughly nine tenths are singletons. The data were taken from a study of T cell changes during pregnancy in multiple sclerosis. The CDR3 contains 16 residues. Germline V gene data show CDR1 as SNHLY and CDR2 as FYNNEI. V shed 6 bases and J 1 base; nucleotides not matched to a gene: 6. Sequenced here: peripheral blood, sampled in the first trimester of pregnancy. This TCR derives from a female donor with multiple sclerosis, enrolled in a pregnancy study. The gene calls are TRBV2 and TRBJ2-2, with 9 bases fitting TRBD1. CDR3 region: CASRENRGLNTGELFF. CDR3 DNA sequence: TGTGCCAGCAGGGAGAACAGGGGGCTGAACACCGGGGAGCTGTTTTTT.